This TCR beta chain was obtained from a study of beta chain features in type 1 diabetes. Study-level results: Sequencing the cDNA could make cells with high TCR expression show up more than they should.

The CDR3 is 15 residues long. Germline CDR1 is SGHNT and CDR2 is YYREEE (reference sequence). V lost 0 bases and J lost 2, with 12 bases in between. Donors contributed one heparinised blood draw apiece, averaging around 120 mL. Expressed TCRB transcripts were sequenced after all isolated RNA was converted to cDNA. TCRdb keeps only in-frame clones here, not all; method: immunoSEQ multiplex PCR. Counted here are 500,000 to 700,000 clones, around 16% occurring once; the ten biggest clones make up approximately 0.093%. Concerning this clone itself: Its specificity is not known.

The specimen sequenced was naive CD4+ T cells from blood. The chain combines TRBV5-4 with TRBJ2-7, with D perhaps TRBD2 (6 bases). The clonotype comes from a man between 18 and 29 years old in good health. CDR3 amino acids: CASSLAGGVPYEQYF. As DNA, the CDR3 is TGTGCCAGCAGCTTGGCCGGAGGGGTTCCCTACGAGCAGTACTTC.